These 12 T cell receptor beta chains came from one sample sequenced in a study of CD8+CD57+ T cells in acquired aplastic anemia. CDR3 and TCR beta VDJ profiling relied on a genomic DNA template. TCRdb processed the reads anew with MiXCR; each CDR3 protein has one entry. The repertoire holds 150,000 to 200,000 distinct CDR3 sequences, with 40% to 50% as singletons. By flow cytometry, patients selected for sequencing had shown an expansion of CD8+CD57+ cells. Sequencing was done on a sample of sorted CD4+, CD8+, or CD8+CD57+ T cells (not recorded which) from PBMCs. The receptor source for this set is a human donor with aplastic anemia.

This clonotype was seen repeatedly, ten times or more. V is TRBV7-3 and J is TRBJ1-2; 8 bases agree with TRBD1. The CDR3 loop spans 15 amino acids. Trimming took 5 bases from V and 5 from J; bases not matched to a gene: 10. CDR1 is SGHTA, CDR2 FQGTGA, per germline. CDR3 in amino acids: CASSPTGTGEYGYTF. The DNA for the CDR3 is TGTGCCAGCAGCCCAACCGGGACAGGAGAGTATGGCTACACCTTC. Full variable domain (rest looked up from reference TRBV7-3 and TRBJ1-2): GAGVSQTPSNKVTEKGKYVELRCDPISGHTALYWYRQSLGQGPEFLIYFQGTGAADDSGLPNDRFFAVRPEGSVSTLKIQRTERGDSAVYLCASSPTGTGEYGYTFGSGTRLTVV.

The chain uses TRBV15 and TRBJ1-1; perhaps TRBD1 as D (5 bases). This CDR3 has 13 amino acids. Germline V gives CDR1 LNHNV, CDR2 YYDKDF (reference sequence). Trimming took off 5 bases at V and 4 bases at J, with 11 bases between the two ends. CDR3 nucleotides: TGTGCCACCAGCCGCGGGGGAAGCACTGAAGCTTTCTTT. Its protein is CATSRGGSTEAFF. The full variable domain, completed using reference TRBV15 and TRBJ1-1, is DAMVIQNPRYQVTQFGKPVTLSCSQTLNHNVMYWYQQKSSQAPKLLFHYYDKDFNNEADTPDNFQSRRPNTSFCFLDIRSPGLGDTAMYLCATSRGGSTEAFFGQGTRLTVV.

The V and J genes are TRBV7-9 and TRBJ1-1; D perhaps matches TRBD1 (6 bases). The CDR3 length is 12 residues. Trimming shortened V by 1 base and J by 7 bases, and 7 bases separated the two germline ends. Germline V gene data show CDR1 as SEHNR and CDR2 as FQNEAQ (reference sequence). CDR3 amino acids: CASSLVGGEAFF. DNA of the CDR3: TGTGCCAGCAGCTTAGTAGGGGGTGAAGCTTTCTTT. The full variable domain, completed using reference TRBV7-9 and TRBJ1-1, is DTGVSQNPRHKITKRGQNVTFRCDPISEHNRLYWYRQTLGQGPEFLTYFQNEAQLEKSRLLSDRFSAERPKGSFSTLEIQRTEQGDSAMYLCASSLVGGEAFFGQGTRLTVV.

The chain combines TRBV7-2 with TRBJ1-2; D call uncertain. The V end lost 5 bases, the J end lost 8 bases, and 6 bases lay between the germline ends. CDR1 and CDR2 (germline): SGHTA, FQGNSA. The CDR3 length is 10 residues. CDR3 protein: CASSPDGYTF. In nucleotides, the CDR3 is TGTGCCAGCAGCCCCGACGGCTACACCTTC.

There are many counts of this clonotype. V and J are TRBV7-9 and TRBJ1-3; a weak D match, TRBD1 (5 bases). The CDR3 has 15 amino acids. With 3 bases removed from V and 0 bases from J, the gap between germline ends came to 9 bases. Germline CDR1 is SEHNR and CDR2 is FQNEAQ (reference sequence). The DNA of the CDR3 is TGTGCCAGCAGCTTTGGGACGGGCTCTGGAAACACCATATATTTT. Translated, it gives CASSFGTGSGNTIYF.

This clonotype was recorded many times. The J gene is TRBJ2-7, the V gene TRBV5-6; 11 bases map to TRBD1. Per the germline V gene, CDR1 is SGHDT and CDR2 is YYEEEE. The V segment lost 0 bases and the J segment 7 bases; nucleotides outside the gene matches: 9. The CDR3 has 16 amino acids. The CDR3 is CASSLVVGQGAGEQYF. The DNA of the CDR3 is TGTGCCAGCAGCTTGGTTGTTGGACAGGGGGCAGGGGAGCAGTACTTC.

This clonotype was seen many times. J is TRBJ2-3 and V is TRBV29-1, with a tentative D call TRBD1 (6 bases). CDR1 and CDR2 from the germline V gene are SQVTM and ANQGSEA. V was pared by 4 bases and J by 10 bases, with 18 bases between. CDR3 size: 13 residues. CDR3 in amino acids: CSVVGVRGGPQYF. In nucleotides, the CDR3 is TGCAGCGTTGTGGGGGTCAGGGGTGGACCGCAGTATTTT.

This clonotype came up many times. CDR3 in DNA: TGCGCCAGCAGCCCGATAACGGGATCAGGCGAGCAGTACTTC. Translation: CASSPITGSGEQYF. The chain carries TRBV5-1 and TRBJ2-7; D is possibly TRBD2 (5 bases). From germline, CDR1 is SGHRS and CDR2 YFSETQ. The CDR3 runs 14 residues. The V end lost 4 bases, the J end lost 6 bases, and 17 bases lay between the germline ends.

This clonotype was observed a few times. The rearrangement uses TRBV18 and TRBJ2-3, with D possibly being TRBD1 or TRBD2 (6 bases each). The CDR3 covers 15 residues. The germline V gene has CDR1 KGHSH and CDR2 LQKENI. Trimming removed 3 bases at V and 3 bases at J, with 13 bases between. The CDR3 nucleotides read TGTGCCAGCTCACCGCGAGGGGGGCAGACAGATACGCAGTATTTT. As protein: CASSPRGGQTDTQYF.

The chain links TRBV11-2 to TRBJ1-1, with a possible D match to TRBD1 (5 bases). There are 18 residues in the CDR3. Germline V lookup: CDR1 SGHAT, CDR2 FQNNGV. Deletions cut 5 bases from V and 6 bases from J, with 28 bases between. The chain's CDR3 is CASSALFILGGDEAEAFF. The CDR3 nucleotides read TGTGCCAGCAGCGCATTATTTATTTTGGGGGGTGACGAGGCTGAAGCTTTCTTT. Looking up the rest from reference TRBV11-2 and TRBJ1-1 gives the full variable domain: EAGVAQSPRYKIIEKRQSVAFWCNPISGHATLYWYQQILGQGPKLLIQFQNNGVVDDSQLPKDRFSAERLKGVDSTLKIQPAKLEDSAVYLCASSALFILGGDEAEAFFGQGTRLTVV.

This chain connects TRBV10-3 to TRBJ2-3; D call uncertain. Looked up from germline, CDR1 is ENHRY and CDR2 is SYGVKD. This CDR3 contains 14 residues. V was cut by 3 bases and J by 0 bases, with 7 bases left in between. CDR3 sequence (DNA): TGTGCCATCAGTGACCCGACAAGCACAGATACGCAGTATTTT. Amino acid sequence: CAISDPTSTDTQYF.

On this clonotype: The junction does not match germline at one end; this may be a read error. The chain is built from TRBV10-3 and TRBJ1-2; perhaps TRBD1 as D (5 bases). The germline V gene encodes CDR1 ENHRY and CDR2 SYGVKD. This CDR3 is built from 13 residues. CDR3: CALREGPNYGYTF. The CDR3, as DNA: TGTGCCCTCAGGGAAGGGCCTAACTATGGCTACACCTTC.